This T cell receptor (beta chain) originates from a study of technical replicates of blood from a handful of donors. The repertoire was sequenced with immunoSEQ multiplex PCR; TCRdb's copy has only in-frame clones and lacks some. The sample contains 60,000 to 90,000 clones, over 95% of which appear only once. The CDR3 contains 17 residues. Germline V gene sequence: CDR1 MDHEN, CDR2 SYDVKM. J gave up 5 bases and V 3 bases, and 13 bases lay outside the gene matches. The source is a human donor in good health. Specimen: T cells isolated from PBMCs. The rearrangement uses TRBV28 and TRBJ2-3; 8 bases line up with TRBD2. The chain's CDR3 is CASSFLVLAGIGDTQYF. CDR3 bases: TGTGCCAGCAGTTTTCTTGTGTTAGCGGGAATCGGAGATACGCAGTATTTT.